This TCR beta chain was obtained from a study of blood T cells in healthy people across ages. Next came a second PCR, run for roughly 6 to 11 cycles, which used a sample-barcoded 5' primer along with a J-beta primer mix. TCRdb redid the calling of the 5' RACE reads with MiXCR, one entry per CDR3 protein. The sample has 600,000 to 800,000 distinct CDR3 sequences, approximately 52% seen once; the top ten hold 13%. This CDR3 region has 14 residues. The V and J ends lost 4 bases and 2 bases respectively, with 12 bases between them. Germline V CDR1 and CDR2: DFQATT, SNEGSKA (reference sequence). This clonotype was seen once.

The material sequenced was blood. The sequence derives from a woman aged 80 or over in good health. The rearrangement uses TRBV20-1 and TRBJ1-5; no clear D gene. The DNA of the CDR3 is TGCAGTGCTACCAATCCAGGTGGCAATCAGCCCCAGCATTTT. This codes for CSATNPGGNQPQHF.